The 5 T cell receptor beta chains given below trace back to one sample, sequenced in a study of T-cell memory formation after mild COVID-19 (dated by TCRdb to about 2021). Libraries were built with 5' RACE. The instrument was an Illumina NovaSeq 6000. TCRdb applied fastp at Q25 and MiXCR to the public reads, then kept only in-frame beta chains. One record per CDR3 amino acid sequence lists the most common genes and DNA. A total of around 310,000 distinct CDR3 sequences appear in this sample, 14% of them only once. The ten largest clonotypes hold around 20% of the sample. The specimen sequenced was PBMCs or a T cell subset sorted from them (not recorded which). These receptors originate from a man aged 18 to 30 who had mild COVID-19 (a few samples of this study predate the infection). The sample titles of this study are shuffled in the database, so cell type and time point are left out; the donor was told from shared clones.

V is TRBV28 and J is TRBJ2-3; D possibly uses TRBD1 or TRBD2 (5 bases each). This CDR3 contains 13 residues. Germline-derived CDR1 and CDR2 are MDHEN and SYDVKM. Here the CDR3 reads CGVFRDGGVTQYF. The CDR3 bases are TGTGGCGTCTTCAGGGACGGCGGCGTTACGCAGTATTTT.

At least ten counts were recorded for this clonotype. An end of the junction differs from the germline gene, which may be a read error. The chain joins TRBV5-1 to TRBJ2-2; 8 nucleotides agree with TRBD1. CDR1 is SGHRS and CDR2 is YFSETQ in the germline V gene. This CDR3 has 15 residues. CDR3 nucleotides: TGTGCCAGCAGCTCCGGGACAGGGAACACCGGGGAGCTGTTTTTT. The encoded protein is CASSSGTGNTGELFF.

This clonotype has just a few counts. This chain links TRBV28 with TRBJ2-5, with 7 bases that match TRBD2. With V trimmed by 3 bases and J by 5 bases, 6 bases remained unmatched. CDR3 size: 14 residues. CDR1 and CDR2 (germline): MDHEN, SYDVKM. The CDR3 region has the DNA TGTGCCAGCAGTTTGACTAGCCGTGAGGAGACCCAGTACTTC. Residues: CASSLTSREETQYF. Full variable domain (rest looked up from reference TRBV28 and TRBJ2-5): DVKVTQSSRYLVKRTGEKVFLECVQDMDHENMFWYRQDPGLGLRLIYFSYDVKMKEKGDIPEGYSVSREKKERFSLILESASTNQTSMYLCASSLTSREETQYFGPGTRLLVL.

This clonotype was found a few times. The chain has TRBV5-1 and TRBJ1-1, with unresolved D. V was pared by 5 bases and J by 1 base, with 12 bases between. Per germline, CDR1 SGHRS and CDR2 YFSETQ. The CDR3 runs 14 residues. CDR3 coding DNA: TGCGCCAGCAGATCGGAGAGGCCGAACACTGAAGCTTTCTTT. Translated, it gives CASRSERPNTEAFF.

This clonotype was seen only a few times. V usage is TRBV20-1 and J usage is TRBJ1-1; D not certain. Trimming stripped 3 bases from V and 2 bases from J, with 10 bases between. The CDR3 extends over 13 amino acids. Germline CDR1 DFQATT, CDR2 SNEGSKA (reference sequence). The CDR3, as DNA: TGCAGTGCTAGTGTACAGACAAACACTGAAGCTTTCTTT. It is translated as CSASVQTNTEAFF.